This TCR beta chain was identified in a study of blood T cell repertoires in COVID-19. Background on the study: The study drew acute and convalescent COVID-19 samples from the United States, Italy and Spain.

Profiled with immunoSEQ multiplex PCR; TCRdb holds only in-frame clones, not every one. Of 95,000 to 110,000 clones listed, roughly 87% were seen once; the top ten hold roughly 18%. Germline V CDR1 and CDR2: MGHRA, YSYEKL. The CDR3 length is 18 residues. The J segment lost 5 bases and the V segment lost 0 bases, leaving 12 bases of the junction unmatched. Sequencing was done on a sample of peripheral blood. The TCR comes from an elderly woman in a cohort sampled during active COVID-19. This chain joins TRBV4-1 and TRBJ2-1; 8 bases fit TRBD1. The CDR3: CASSQDGVTGAWNNEQFF. CDR3 nucleotide sequence: TGCGCCAGCAGCCAAGACGGCGTGACAGGGGCTTGGAACAATGAGCAGTTCTTC.